This passage covers 3 T cell receptor beta chains from one sample sequenced in a study of beta chain features in type 1 diabetes. Sequencing targeted expressed TCRB transcripts, as all isolated RNA had been reverse transcribed. The protocol was immunoSEQ multiplex PCR, while the TCRdb copy is restricted to in-frame clones and leaves out a portion. The table lists 850,000 to 900,000 clones, 15% to 20% of them singletons. The material sequenced was naive CD4+ T cells from blood. These receptors originate from a woman aged 18-35 years in good health.

V and J are TRBV15 and TRBJ2-6; 7 positions match TRBD2. CDR1 and CDR2 from the germline V gene are LNHNV and YYDKDF (reference sequence). Losses at the gene ends were 2 bases for V and 1 base for J; bases not matched to a gene: 8. This CDR3 has 18 amino acids. The chain's CDR3 is CATSRRTRWVSGANVLTF. CDR3 nucleotide sequence: TGTGCCACCAGCAGAAGGACTAGATGGGTTTCTGGGGCCAACGTCCTGACTTTC. Supplemented by reference TRBV15 and TRBJ2-6, the full variable domain reads DAMVIQNPRYQVTQFGKPVTLSCSQTLNHNVMYWYQQKSSQAPKLLFHYYDKDFNNEADTPDNFQSRRPNTSFCFLDIRSPGLGDTAMYLCATSRRTRWVSGANVLTFGAGSRLTVL.

This rearrangement joins TRBV7-9 to TRBJ2-2; perhaps TRBD1 as D (5 bases). V was cut by 5 bases and J by 2 bases, with 9 bases left in between. This CDR3 spans 14 amino acids. Germline CDR1 and CDR2: SEHNR and FQNEAQ (reference sequence). The CDR3 loop is CASSQTGNTGELFF. CDR3 in DNA: TGTGCCAGCAGCCAAACAGGCAACACCGGGGAGCTGTTTTTT.

With respect to this clone: This sample also contains other DNA sequences that code for the same CDR3. The chain links TRBV18 to TRBJ2-1; D not certain. CDR1 and CDR2 from the germline V gene are KGHSH and LQKENI. V was cut by 3 bases and J by 0 bases, with 6 bases left in between. This CDR3 contains 14 residues. CDR3 sequence: CASSPGPSYNEQFF. The CDR3 nucleotides are TGTGCCAGCTCACCGGGCCCCTCCTACAATGAGCAGTTCTTC.